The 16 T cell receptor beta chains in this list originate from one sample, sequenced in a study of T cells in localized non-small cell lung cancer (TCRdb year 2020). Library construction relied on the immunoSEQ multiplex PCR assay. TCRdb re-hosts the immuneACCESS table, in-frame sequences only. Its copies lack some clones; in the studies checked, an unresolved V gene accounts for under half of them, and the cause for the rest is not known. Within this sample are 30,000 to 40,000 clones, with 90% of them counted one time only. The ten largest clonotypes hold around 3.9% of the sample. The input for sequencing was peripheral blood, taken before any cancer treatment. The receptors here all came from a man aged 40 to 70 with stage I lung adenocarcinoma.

DNA for the CDR3: TGTGCCAGTAGCCCCGAAGGGGGGAGCGGGGAGACCCAGTACTTC. Residues: CASSPEGGSGETQYF. The rearrangement joins TRBV19 to TRBJ2-5; D possibly uses TRBD1 or TRBD2 (6 bases each). Per the germline V gene, CDR1 is LNHDA and CDR2 is SQIVND (reference sequence). There are 15 residues in the CDR3. V was pared by 6 bases and J by 5 bases, with 19 bases between.

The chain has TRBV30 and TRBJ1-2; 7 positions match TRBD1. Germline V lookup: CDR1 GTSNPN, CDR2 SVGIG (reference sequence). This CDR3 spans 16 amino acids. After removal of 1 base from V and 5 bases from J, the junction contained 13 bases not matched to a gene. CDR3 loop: CAWSGDSRLSSYGYTF. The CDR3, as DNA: TGTGCCTGGAGTGGGGACAGCCGCCTATCCTCTTATGGCTACACCTTC.

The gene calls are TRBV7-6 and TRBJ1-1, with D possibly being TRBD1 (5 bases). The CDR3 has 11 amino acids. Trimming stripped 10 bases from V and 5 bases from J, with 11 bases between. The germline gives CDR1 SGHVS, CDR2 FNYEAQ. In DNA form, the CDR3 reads TGTGCCACCAGGGAGGGTACTGAAGCTTTCTTT. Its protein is CATREGTEAFF.

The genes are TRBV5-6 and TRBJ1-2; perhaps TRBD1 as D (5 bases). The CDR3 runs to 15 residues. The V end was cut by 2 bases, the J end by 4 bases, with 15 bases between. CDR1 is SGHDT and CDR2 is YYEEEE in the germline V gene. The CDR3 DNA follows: TGTGCCAGCAGCTTAGTTGGGGGGAACAGCTATGGCTACACCTTC. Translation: CASSLVGGNSYGYTF.

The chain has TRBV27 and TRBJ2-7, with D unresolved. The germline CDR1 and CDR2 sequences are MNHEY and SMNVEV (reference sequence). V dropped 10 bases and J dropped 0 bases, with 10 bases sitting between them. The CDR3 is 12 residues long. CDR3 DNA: TGTGCCACCCAGGCGTCCTCCTACGAGCAGTACTTC. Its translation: CATQASSYEQYF.

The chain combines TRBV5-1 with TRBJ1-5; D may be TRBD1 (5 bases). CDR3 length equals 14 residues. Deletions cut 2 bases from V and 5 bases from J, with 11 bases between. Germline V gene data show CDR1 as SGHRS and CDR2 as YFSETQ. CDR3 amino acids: CASSLSSGHQPQHF. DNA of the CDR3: TGCGCCAGCAGCTTAAGCTCAGGGCATCAGCCCCAGCATTTT. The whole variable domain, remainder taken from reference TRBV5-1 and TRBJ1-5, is KAGVTQTPRYLIKTRGQQVTLSCSPISGHRSVSWYQQTPGQGLQFLFEYFSETQRNKGNFPGRFSGRQFSNSRSEMNVSTLELGDSALYLCASSLSSGHQPQHFGDGTRLSIL.

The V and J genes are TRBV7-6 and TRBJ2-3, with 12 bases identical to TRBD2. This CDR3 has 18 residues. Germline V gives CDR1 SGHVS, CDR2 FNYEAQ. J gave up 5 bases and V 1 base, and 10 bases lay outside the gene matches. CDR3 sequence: CASSLGASGGAGLDTQYF. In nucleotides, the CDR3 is TGTGCCAGCAGCTTAGGGGCTAGCGGGGGGGCCGGGCTAGATACGCAGTATTTT.

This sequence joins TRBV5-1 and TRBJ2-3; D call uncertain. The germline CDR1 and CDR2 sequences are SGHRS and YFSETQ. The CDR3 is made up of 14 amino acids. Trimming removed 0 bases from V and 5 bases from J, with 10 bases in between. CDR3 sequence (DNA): TGCGCCAGCAGCTTGGACCCCTCTTTAGATACGCAGTATTTT. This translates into CASSLDPSLDTQYF.

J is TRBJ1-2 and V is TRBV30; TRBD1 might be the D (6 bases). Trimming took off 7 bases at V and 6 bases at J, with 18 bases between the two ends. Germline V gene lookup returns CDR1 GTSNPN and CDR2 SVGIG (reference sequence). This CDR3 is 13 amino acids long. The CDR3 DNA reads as TGTGCCTATCCTACGCATACAGGGAATGGCTACACCTTC. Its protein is CAYPTHTGNGYTF. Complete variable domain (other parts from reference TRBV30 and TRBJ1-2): SQTIHQWPATLVQPVGSPLSLECTVEGTSNPNLYWYRQAAGRGLQLLFYSVGIGQISSEVPQNLSASRPQDRQFILSSKKLLLSDSGFYLCAYPTHTGNGYTFGSGTRLTVV.

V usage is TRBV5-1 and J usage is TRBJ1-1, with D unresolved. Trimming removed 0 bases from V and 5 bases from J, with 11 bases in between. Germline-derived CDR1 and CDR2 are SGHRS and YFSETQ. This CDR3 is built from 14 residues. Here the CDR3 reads CASSLAGSGTEAFF. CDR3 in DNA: TGCGCCAGCAGCTTGGCGGGATCGGGGACTGAAGCTTTCTTT.

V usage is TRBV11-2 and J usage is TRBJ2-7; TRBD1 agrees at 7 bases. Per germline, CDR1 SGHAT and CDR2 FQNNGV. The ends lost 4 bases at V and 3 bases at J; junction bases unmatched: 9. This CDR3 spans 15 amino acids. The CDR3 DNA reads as TGTGCCAGCAGCTCAGCCTGGGACAGCATCTACGAGCAGTACTTC. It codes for CASSSAWDSIYEQYF.

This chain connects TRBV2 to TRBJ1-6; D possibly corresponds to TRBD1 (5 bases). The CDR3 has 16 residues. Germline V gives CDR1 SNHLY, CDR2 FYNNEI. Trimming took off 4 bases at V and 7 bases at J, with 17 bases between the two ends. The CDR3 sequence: CASSGFGGKGNSPLHF. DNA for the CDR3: TGTGCCAGCAGTGGTTTCGGGGGTAAGGGCAATTCACCCCTCCACTTT.

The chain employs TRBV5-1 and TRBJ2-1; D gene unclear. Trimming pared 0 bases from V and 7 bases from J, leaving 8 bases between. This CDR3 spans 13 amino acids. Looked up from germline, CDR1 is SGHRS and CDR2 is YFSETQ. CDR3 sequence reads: CASSLDPVNEQFF. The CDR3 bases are TGCGCCAGCAGCTTGGATCCGGTAAATGAGCAGTTCTTC.

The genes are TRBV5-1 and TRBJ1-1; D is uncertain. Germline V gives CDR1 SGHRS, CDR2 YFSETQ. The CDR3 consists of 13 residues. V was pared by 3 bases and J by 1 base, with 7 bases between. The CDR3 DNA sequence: TGCGCCAGCAGCTGGCAGCCGAACACTGAAGCTTTCTTT. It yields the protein CASSWQPNTEAFF.

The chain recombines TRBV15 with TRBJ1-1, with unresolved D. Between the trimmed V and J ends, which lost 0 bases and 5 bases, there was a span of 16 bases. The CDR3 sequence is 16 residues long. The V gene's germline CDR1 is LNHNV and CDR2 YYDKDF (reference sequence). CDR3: CATSRDRTRIGTEAFF. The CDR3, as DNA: TGTGCCACCAGCAGAGATCGTACCAGGATCGGGACTGAAGCTTTCTTT.

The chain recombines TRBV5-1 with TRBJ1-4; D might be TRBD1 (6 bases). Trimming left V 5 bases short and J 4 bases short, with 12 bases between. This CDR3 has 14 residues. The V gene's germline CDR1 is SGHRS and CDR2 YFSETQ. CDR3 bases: TGCGCCAGCAGGAAGGACAGCTTTAATGAAAAACTGTTTTTT. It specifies CASRKDSFNEKLFF.